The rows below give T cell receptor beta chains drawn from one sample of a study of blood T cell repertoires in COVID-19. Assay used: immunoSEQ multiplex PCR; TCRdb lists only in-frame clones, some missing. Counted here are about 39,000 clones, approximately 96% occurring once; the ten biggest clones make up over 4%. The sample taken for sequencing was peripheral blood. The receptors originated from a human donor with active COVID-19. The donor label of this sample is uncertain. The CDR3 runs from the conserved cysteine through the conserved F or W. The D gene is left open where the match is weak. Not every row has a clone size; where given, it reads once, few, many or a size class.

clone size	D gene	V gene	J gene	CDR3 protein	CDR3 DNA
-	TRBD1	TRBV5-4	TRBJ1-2	CASSRQGEVHGYTF	TGTGCCAGCAGCCGACAGGGGGAAGTACATGGCTACACCTTC
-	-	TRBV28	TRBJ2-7	CASSLLGQKSYEQYF	TGTGCCAGCAGTTTACTTGGACAGAAGTCCTACGAGCAGTACTTC
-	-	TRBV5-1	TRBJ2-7	CASSTKPDYEQYF	TGCGCCAGCAGCACTAAACCCGACTACGAGCAGTACTTC
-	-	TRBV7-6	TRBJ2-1	CASSQRQAYSSYNEQFF	TGTGCCAGCAGCCAAAGACAGGCGTACAGCTCCTACAATGAGCAGTTCTTC
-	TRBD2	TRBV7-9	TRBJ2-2	CASSPTREGPTGELFF	TGTGCCAGCAGCCCCACTCGGGAGGGGCCCACCGGGGAGCTGTTTTTT
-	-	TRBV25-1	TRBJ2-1	CASRLTSNEQFF	TGTGCCAGCAGGTTGACTAGTAATGAGCAGTTCTTC
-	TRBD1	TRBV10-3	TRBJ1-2	CAISDTQGALNGYTF	TGTGCCATCAGTGATACACAGGGGGCTTTGAATGGCTACACCTTC
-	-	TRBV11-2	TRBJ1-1	CASSFIPVEAFF	TGTGCCAGCAGCTTTATACCGGTTGAAGCTTTCTTT
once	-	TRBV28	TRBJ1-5	CASSSVQANQPQHF	TGTGCCAGCAGTTCGGTACAGGCCAATCAGCCCCAGCATTTT
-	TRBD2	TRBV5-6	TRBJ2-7	CASSLVLAGRYEQYF	TGTGCCAGCAGCTTGGTATTAGCGGGAAGATACGAGCAGTACTTC
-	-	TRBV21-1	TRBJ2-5	CASSKAPGQCRQETQYF	TGTGCCAGCAGCAAAGCCCCGGGACAATGTCGCCAAGAGACCCAGTACTTC
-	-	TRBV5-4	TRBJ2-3	CASSLVQGPPDTQYF	TGTGCCAGCAGCTTGGTACAGGGTCCCCCAGATACGCAGTATTTT
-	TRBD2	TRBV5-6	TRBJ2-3	CASSLRLAGGSDTQYF	TGTGCCAGCAGCTTGCGACTAGCGGGAGGATCAGATACGCAGTATTTT
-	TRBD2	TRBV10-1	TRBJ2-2	CASSTLAGGTGDVAGELFF	TGCGCCAGCTCTACTTTAGCGGGGGGGACGGGAGACGTAGCCGGGGAGCTGTTTTTT
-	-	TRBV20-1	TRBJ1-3	CSASSSGSGNTIYF	TGCAGTGCTAGTTCGTCGGGTTCAGGAAACACCATATATTTT
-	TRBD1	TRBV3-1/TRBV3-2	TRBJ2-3	CASSQRTGGTDTQYF	TGTGCCAGCAGCCAGCGGACAGGGGGCACAGATACGCAGTATTTT
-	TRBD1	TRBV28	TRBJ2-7	CASSYPTGDYEQYF	TGTGCCAGCAGTTACCCGACAGGGGACTACGAGCAGTACTTC
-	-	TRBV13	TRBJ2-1	CASSSHLAEEQFF	TGTGCCAGCAGCTCCCACTTAGCGGAAGAACAGTTCTTC
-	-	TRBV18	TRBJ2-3	CASSPIGETQVADTQYF	TGTGCCAGCTCACCAATCGGGGAGACCCAGGTGGCAGATACGCAGTATTTT
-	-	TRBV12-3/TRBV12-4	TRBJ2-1	CASSGGGGHEQFF	TGTGCCAGCAGCGGCGGCGGGGGCCATGAGCAGTTCTTC
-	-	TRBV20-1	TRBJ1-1	CSASPLETEAFF	TGCAGTGCTAGTCCCTTGGAGACTGAAGCTTTCTTT
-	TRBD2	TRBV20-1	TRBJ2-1	CSASPTSGSIWEQFF	TGCAGTGCTAGTCCCACTAGCGGGAGTATATGGGAGCAGTTCTTC
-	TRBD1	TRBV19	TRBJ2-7	CASSMGLRGRFYEQYF	TGTGCCAGTAGTATGGGTCTCAGGGGGCGCTTCTACGAGCAGTACTTC
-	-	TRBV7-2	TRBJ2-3	CASSFYRASTDTQYF	TGTGCCAGCAGCTTTTACAGGGCTAGCACAGATACGCAGTATTTT
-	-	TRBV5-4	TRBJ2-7	CASSPGSSYEQYF	TGTGCCAGCAGCCCCGGGAGCTCCTACGAGCAGTACTTC
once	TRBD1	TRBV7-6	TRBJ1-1	CASSLGGGLKNTEAFF	TGTGCCAGCAGCTTAGGAGGGGGCCTGAAGAACACTGAAGCTTTCTTT
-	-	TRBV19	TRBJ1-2	CASSIPTRGYGYTF	TGTGCCAGTAGTATCCCAACCCGGGGCTATGGCTACACCTTC
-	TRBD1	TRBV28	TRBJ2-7	CASSLRQGKSYEQYF	TGTGCCAGCAGTTTACGACAGGGGAAATCCTACGAGCAGTACTTC
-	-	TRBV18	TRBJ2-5	CASSPRNGQETQYF	TGTGCCAGCTCACCACGAAACGGCCAAGAGACCCAGTACTTC
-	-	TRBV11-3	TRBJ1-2	CASSLSQNYGYTF	TGTGCCAGCAGCTTAAGTCAGAACTATGGCTACACCTTC
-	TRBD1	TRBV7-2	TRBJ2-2	CASSLVRGRGNTGELFF	TGTGCCAGCAGCTTAGTCAGGGGGCGAGGGAACACCGGGGAGCTGTTTTTT
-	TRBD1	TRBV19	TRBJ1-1	CASTDRVKTEAFF	TGTGCCAGTACGGACAGGGTAAAGACTGAAGCTTTCTTT
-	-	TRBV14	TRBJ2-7	CASSQASGYEQYF	TGTGCCAGCAGCCAGGCGTCAGGGTACGAGCAGTACTTC
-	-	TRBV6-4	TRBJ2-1	CASLEGGTPRLSYNEQFF	TGTGCCAGCTTGGAAGGTGGGACTCCAAGGTTGTCCTACAATGAGCAGTTCTTC
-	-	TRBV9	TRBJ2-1	CASSVWGVNEQFF	TGTGCCAGCAGCGTCTGGGGAGTGAATGAGCAGTTCTTC
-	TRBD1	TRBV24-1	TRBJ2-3	CATSGGGFGTDTQYF	TGTGCCACCAGTGGAGGGGGCTTCGGCACAGATACGCAGTATTTT
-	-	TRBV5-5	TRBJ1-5	CASSVTGESYQPQHF	TGTGCCAGCAGCGTGACAGGAGAGAGTTATCAGCCCCAGCATTTT
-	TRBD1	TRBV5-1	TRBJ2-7	CASSLALVQGALNEQYF	TGCGCCAGCAGCTTGGCATTGGTACAGGGGGCTTTGAACGAGCAGTACTTC
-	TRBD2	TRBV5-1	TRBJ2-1	CASSSTSGGYNEQFF	TGCGCCAGCAGCTCGACTAGCGGGGGATACAATGAGCAGTTCTTC
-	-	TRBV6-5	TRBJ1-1	CASRAVSGSTEAFF	TGTGCCAGCAGGGCCGTCTCGGGGAGCACTGAAGCTTTCTTT
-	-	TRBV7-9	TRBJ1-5	CATGISQPQHF	TGTGCCACAGGGATCAGTCAGCCCCAGCATTTT
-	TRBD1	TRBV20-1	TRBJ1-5	CSATDRGMNQPQHF	TGCAGTGCTACTGACAGGGGGATGAATCAGCCCCAGCATTTT
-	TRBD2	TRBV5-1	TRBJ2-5	CASSLEIGRGQETQYF	TGCGCCAGCAGCTTGGAGATCGGGAGGGGGCAAGAGACCCAGTACTTC
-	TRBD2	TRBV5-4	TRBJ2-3	CASSELAESTDTQYF	TGTGCCAGCAGCGAGCTAGCGGAAAGCACAGATACGCAGTATTTT
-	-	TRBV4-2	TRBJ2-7	CASSQVSAPGYEQYF	TGTGCCAGCAGCCAAGTTAGCGCTCCGGGCTACGAGCAGTACTTC